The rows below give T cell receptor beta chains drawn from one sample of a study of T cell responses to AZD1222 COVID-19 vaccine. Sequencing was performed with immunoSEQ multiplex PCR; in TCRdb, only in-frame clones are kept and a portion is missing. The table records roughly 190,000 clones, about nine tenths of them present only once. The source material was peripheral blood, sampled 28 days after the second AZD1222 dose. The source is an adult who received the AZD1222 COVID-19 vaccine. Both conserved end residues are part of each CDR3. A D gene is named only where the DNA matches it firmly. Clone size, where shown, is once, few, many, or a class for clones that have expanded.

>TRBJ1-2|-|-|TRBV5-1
TGCGCCAGCAGCATTCCGGGATCGGATGGCTACACCTTC
CASSIPGSDGYTF
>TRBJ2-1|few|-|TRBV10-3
TGTGCCATCAGTGAAACAGGGGGGGCCTACAATGAGCAGTTCTTC
CAISETGGAYNEQFF
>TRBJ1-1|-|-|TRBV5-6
TGTGCCAGCAGCCTTAACTTGATGAACACTGAAGCTTTCTTT
CASSLNLMNTEAFF
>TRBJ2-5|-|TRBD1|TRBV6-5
TGTGCCAGCAGCTTAAGGGGGCTTCAAGAGACCCAGTACTTC
CASSLRGLQETQYF
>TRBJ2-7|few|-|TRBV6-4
TGTGCCAGCAGTGCCTCTTCTCATTGGTCGGAAAAGGACCTAGACTACGAGCAGTACTTC
CASSASSHWSEKDLDYEQYF
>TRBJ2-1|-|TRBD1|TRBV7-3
TGTGCCAGCAGCTTAAACCCCGGGACAGGGAGCGCTGAGCAGTTCTTC
CASSLNPGTGSAEQFF
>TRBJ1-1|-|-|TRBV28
TGTGCCAGCAGTCCCCCGGGGGGGTTCAACACTGAAGCTTTCTTT
CASSPPGGFNTEAFF
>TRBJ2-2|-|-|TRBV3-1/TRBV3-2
TGTGCCAGCAGCGTGGATTTGGCCGCCTTCGGGGAGCTGTTTTTT
CASSVDLAAFGELFF
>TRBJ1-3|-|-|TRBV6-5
TGTGCCAGCAGTTACTCGGGGGATTCTGGAAACACCATATATTTT
CASSYSGDSGNTIYF
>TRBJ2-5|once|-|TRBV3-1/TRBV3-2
TGTGCCAGCAGCCAATCAATGGACCAGTACTTC
CASSQSMDQYF
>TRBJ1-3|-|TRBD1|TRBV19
TGTGCCAGTAGTTTACAGGGGTTCTCTGGAAACACCATATATTTT
CASSLQGFSGNTIYF
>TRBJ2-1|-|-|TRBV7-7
TGTGCTAGCAGCTTAACCCAGGCCAATGAGCAGTTCTTC
CASSLTQANEQFF
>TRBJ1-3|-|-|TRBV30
TGTGCCTGGAGTGGGACTCAGGGACCTGGAAACACCATATATTTT
CAWSGTQGPGNTIYF
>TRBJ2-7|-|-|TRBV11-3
TGTGCCAGCAGCTTAGAGGTTGCGGGACCCTACGAGCAGTACTTC
CASSLEVAGPYEQYF
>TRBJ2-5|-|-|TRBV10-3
TGTGCCATCAGTGGGGGGAGGCGGACCCAAGAGACCCAGTACTTC
CAISGGRRTQETQYF
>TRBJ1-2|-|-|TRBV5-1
TGCGCCAGCAGACCAGGGACGGATCAATTGGGCTACACCTTC
CASRPGTDQLGYTF
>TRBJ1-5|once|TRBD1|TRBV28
TGTGCCAGCATACAGGGACAGGGGAGAGCTCAGCCCCAGCATTTT
CASIQGQGRAQPQHF
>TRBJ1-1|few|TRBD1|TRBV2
TGTGCCAGCAGTGAAAGAGGGGGCGCCCGCACTGAAGCTTTCTTT
CASSERGGARTEAFF
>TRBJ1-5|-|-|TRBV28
TGTGCCAGCAGTTTACAACCCCAGCATTTT
CASSLQPQHF
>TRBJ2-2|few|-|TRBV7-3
TGTGCCAGCAGCTTAGACAGTATCGGGGAGCTGTTTTTT
CASSLDSIGELFF
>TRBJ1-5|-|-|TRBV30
TGTGCCTGGAGGATAGGGGGTCGCAATCAGCCCCAGCATTTT
CAWRIGGRNQPQHF
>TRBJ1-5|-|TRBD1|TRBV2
TGTGCCAGCAGAGGGACAGGGTTCAATCAGCCCCAGCATTTT
CASRGTGFNQPQHF
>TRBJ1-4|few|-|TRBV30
TGTGCCTGGAATCACCGGGCCCCTAATGAAAAACTGTTTTTT
CAWNHRAPNEKLFF
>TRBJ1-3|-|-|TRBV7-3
TGTGCCAGCAGCCCCTACCGTGGAAACACCATATATTTT
CASSPYRGNTIYF
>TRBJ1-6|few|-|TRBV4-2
TGTGCCAGCAGCCAAGAGGGTCAGAGGCTGACCTCCTATAATTCACCCCTCCACTTT
CASSQEGQRLTSYNSPLHF
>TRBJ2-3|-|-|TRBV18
TGTGCCAGCTCACCACCGCCCGGGAGCTTCACAGATACGCAGTATTTT
CASSPPPGSFTDTQYF
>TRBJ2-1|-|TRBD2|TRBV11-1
TGTGCCAGCAGCTTCGGGGGGTACTACAATGAGCAGTTCTTC
CASSFGGYYNEQFF
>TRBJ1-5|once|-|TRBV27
TGTGCCAGTACACCTAGGGGCGGTTTCTCTCAGCCCCAGCATTTT
CASTPRGGFSQPQHF
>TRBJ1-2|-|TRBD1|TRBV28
TGTGCCAGCAGTTTGCCCTTACCGATGACAGGGTCCAACTATGGCTACACCTTC
CASSLPLPMTGSNYGYTF
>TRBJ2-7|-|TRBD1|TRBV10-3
TGTGCCATCAGGAAAGCTACCGGGACAGGGGGCTACGAGCAGTACTTC
CAIRKATGTGGYEQYF
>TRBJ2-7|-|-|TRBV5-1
TGCGCCAGCAGCTTCTCCGTACAGGTCGGGATCTACGAGCAGTACTTC
CASSFSVQVGIYEQYF
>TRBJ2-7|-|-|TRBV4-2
TGTGCCAGCAGCCAAGGGAGTCCTCCCTACGAGCAGTACTTC
CASSQGSPPYEQYF
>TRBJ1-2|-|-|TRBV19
TGTGCCAGTAGTATAGGACAGCCTCGTGGCTACACCTTC
CASSIGQPRGYTF
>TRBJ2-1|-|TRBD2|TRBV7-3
TGTGCCAGCAAAAACGCGGGACTAGCGGGCCCGGAAGCGGTGCATGAGCAGTTCTTC
CASKNAGLAGPEAVHEQFF
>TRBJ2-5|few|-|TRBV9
TGTGCCAGCAGCGTACCCCCCTGGCAGACCCAGTACTTC
CASSVPPWQTQYF
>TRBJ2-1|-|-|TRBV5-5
TGTGCCAGCAGCCGTATCCGGGACATATACAATGAGCAGTTCTTC
CASSRIRDIYNEQFF
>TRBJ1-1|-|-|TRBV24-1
TGTGCCACCAGTGGGGTGACGGATGAAGCTTTCTTT
CATSGVTDEAFF
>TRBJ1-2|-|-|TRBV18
TGTGCCAGCTCGCCCCTTGGGGCTGGCTACACCTTC
CASSPLGAGYTF
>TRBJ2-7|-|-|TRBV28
TGTGCCAGCCTAGCTCAGAGCTCCTACGAGCAGTACTTC
CASLAQSSYEQYF